A selection of T cell receptor beta chains follows, all from one sample in a study of cytomegalovirus exposure and HLA in healthy donors. Clones were read by immunoSEQ multiplex PCR, and TCRdb kept only the in-frame ones, dropping some. The sample yields some 240,000 clones, 70% to 80% seen once. Sequenced material: PBMCs. The receptors come from a male donor in good health and CMV-seronegative. CDR3s include the opening cysteine and the closing phenylalanine or tryptophan.

V gene: TRBV23-1; J gene: TRBJ2-1; CDR3 protein: CASSQTGTSGSCWNEQFF
V gene: TRBV25-1; J gene: TRBJ2-1; CDR3 protein: CASSGAGGMGEQFF
V gene: TRBV2; J gene: TRBJ2-1; CDR3 protein: CASRPDRAQYNEQFF
V gene: TRBV4-1; J gene: TRBJ2-1; CDR3 protein: CASSQEWQGSYNEQFF
V gene: TRBV4-1; J gene: TRBJ1-3; CDR3 protein: CASSQGVGPGNTIYF
V gene: TRBV15; J gene: TRBJ2-3; CDR3 protein: CATSVGSTDTQYF
V gene: TRBV19; J gene: -; CDR3 protein: CASTSSGRANEQYF
V gene: TRBV6-1; J gene: TRBJ2-1; CDR3 protein: CASIGTYNEQFF
V gene: TRBV7-2; J gene: TRBJ2-3; CDR3 protein: CASSLDPSTDTQYF
V gene: TRBV19; J gene: TRBJ2-1; CDR3 protein: CASSIVGLAGDNNEQFF
V gene: TRBV6-6; J gene: TRBJ1-1; CDR3 protein: CASSRPGTGPNTEAFF
V gene: TRBV28; J gene: TRBJ1-4; CDR3 protein: CASSSQGATNEKLFF
V gene: TRBV2; J gene: TRBJ2-3; CDR3 protein: CASGLLAGETDTQYF
V gene: TRBV14; J gene: TRBJ2-1; CDR3 protein: CASSQDLGGTRRIYEQFF
V gene: TRBV5-5; J gene: TRBJ2-3; CDR3 protein: CASSLRQGGSAQYF
V gene: TRBV5-4; J gene: TRBJ2-2; CDR3 protein: CASSLGLAGGGNTGELFF
V gene: TRBV5-1; J gene: TRBJ2-1; CDR3 protein: CASSLSATPGESDRNEQFF
V gene: TRBV5-6; J gene: TRBJ2-3; CDR3 protein: CASSFGGATDTQYF
V gene: TRBV27; J gene: TRBJ2-7; CDR3 protein: CASSLADSYEQYF
V gene: TRBV4-1; J gene: TRBJ1-1; CDR3 protein: CASSQDPGTGLNTEAFF
V gene: TRBV7-9; J gene: TRBJ2-3; CDR3 protein: CASSPAGPSTDTQYF
V gene: TRBV29-1; J gene: TRBJ2-6; CDR3 protein: CSSSDGANVLTF
V gene: TRBV5-1; J gene: TRBJ2-7; CDR3 protein: CASSPGSGSYEQYF
V gene: TRBV30; J gene: TRBJ1-1; CDR3 protein: CAWSAGTDEAFF
V gene: TRBV10-3; J gene: TRBJ2-5; CDR3 protein: CAISPRQETQYF
V gene: TRBV27; J gene: TRBJ1-4; CDR3 protein: CASSPVRDYEKLFF
V gene: TRBV7-9; J gene: TRBJ2-1; CDR3 protein: CASSTDRGFYNEQFF
V gene: TRBV14; J gene: TRBJ2-1; CDR3 protein: CASSQETGRGNDNHEQFF
V gene: TRBV5-1; J gene: TRBJ2-7; CDR3 protein: CASSFRGQGTDEQYF
V gene: TRBV27; J gene: TRBJ1-4; CDR3 protein: CASSQTGYGELFF
V gene: TRBV29-1; J gene: TRBJ2-3; CDR3 protein: CSVEGRGLSDTQYF
V gene: TRBV18; J gene: TRBJ2-7; CDR3 protein: CASSLDRGKFHEQYF
V gene: TRBV19; J gene: TRBJ2-7; CDR3 protein: CASSRERVHEQYF
V gene: TRBV4-2; J gene: TRBJ2-5; CDR3 protein: CASSQDPRGLGTQYF
V gene: TRBV19; J gene: TRBJ2-1; CDR3 protein: CASSHSYNEQFF
V gene: TRBV28; J gene: TRBJ2-3; CDR3 protein: CASSSQGWTDTQYF
V gene: TRBV9; J gene: TRBJ2-5; CDR3 protein: CASSIGTGGETQYF
V gene: TRBV6-5; J gene: TRBJ1-2; CDR3 protein: CASSYSRDRAAGYTF
V gene: TRBV2; J gene: TRBJ2-5; CDR3 protein: CASSGASGRPQETQYF
V gene: TRBV29-1; J gene: TRBJ2-1; CDR3 protein: CSVTSGVDYNEQFF
V gene: TRBV2; J gene: TRBJ1-1; CDR3 protein: CASDRGLNTEAFF
V gene: TRBV14; J gene: TRBJ2-1; CDR3 protein: CASSLTGLAGNEQFF
V gene: TRBV27; J gene: TRBJ2-7; CDR3 protein: CASSQGAKLSYEQYF
V gene: TRBV28; J gene: TRBJ1-5; CDR3 protein: CASSTVGSGNQPQHF
V gene: TRBV7-6; J gene: TRBJ2-2; CDR3 protein: CASSLVQSAPNTGELFF
V gene: TRBV19; J gene: TRBJ2-7; CDR3 protein: CASSIGTGQPYEQYF
V gene: TRBV5-1; J gene: TRBJ2-2; CDR3 protein: CASSSAVPTGTGELFF
V gene: TRBV7-3; J gene: TRBJ1-1; CDR3 protein: CASSLTGQTYTEAFF
V gene: TRBV6-4; J gene: TRBJ2-2; CDR3 protein: CASSSGSYTGELFF
V gene: TRBV6-1; J gene: TRBJ2-7; CDR3 protein: CASSVRFGGDTYEQYF
V gene: TRBV6-6; J gene: TRBJ1-2; CDR3 protein: CASSYSRDRVDYGYTF
V gene: TRBV6-1; J gene: TRBJ1-2; CDR3 protein: CASSSGQGAFGYTF